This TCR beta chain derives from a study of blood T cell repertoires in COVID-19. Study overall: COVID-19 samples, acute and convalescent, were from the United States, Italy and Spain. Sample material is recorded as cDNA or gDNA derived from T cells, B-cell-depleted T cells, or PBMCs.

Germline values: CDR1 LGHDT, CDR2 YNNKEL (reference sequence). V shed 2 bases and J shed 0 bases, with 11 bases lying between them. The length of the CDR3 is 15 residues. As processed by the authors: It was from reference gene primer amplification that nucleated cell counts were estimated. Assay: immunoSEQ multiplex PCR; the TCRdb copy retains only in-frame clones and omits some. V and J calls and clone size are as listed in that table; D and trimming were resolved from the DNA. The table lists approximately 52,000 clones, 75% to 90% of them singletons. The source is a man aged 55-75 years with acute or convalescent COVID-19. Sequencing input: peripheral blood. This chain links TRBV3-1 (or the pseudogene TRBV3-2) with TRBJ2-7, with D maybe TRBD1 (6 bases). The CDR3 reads CASSQPGHLSYEQYF. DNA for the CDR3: TGTGCCAGCAGCCAACCGGGACATCTCTCCTACGAGCAGTACTTC.